A single sample gave rise to the 11 T cell receptor beta chains below, sequenced in a study of blood T cell repertoires in COVID-19. Libraries were prepared by immunoSEQ multiplex PCR; TCRdb keeps only in-frame clonotypes and omits some of them. The data contain 130,000 to 150,000 clones, about 87% of them singletons. The sequenced sample consisted of PBMCs or T cells enriched from blood (not recorded which). Source of these receptors: a man between 60 and 70 years old who had recovered from COVID-19.

The chain joins TRBV6-1 to TRBJ1-5; TRBD1 might be the D (6 bases). Trimming took 2 bases from V and 9 from J, leaving 17 bases between them. This CDR3 region has 15 residues. Germline V CDR1 and CDR2: MNHNS, SASEGT. CDR3 sequence (DNA): TGTGCCAGCAGTGAAAGGACAGACGAGCGCTGGCCCCAGCATTTT. It codes for CASSERTDERWPQHF.

V is TRBV19 and J is TRBJ2-2; 7 nucleotides agree with TRBD1. The CDR3 is 16 residues long. The V and J ends lost 4 bases and 0 bases, in that order; junction bases with no gene match: 5. Germline V gives CDR1 LNHDA, CDR2 SQIVND (reference sequence). This CDR3 reads CASSRGTAPNTGELFF. In DNA, the CDR3 is TGTGCCAGTAGTAGAGGGACAGCTCCGAACACCGGGGAGCTGTTTTTT.

The genes are TRBV5-1 and TRBJ2-1, with 9 bases matching TRBD2. The junction had 15 bases not matched to a gene; V was cut back by 2 bases and J by 9 bases. This CDR3 is 17 amino acids long. CDR1 is SGHRS, CDR2 YFSETQ, per germline. In DNA form, the CDR3 reads TGCGCCAGCAGCTTTGCAAGCGGGGGGATTATATCGTCTGAGCAGTTCTTC. Its protein product is CASSFASGGIISSEQFF.

The V gene is TRBV10-3, the J gene TRBJ1-6, with D possibly TRBD1 on 5 matching bases. Trimming took off 11 bases at V and 7 bases at J, with 18 bases between the two ends. Per the germline V gene, CDR1 is ENHRY and CDR2 is SYGVKD. This CDR3 has 14 amino acids. CDR3 loop: CASRAGRGNSPLHF. CDR3 coding DNA: TGTGCCTCCCGGGCGGGGCGAGGGAATTCACCCCTCCACTTT.

The chain recombines TRBV7-9 with TRBJ1-4, with 8 bases that match TRBD1. V shed 6 bases and J 5 bases; nucleotides not matched to a gene: 11. The CDR3 loop spans 16 amino acids. From germline, CDR1 is SEHNR and CDR2 FQNEAQ (reference sequence). CDR3 sequence (DNA): TGTGCCAGCAGTTCTACTGGGACAGGCCTAAATGAAAAACTGTTTTTT. This encodes CASSSTGTGLNEKLFF.

V usage is TRBV7-8 and J usage is TRBJ2-7; perhaps TRBD1 as D (5 bases). V shed 3 bases and J shed 6 bases, with 15 bases lying between them. Per germline, CDR1 SGHVS and CDR2 FQNEAQ. The CDR3 is 14 residues long. CDR3 amino acids: CASSFQGSTGEQYF. CDR3 DNA sequence: TGTGCCAGCAGCTTTCAGGGCTCTACGGGCGAGCAGTACTTC.

J is TRBJ2-5 and V is TRBV6-5; TRBD1 is a possible D gene (5 bases). This CDR3 spans 14 amino acids. V lost 5 bases, J lost 0 bases, and 10 bases lay in between. Germline V gene data show CDR1 as MNHEY and CDR2 as SVGAGI. Here the CDR3 reads CASSTRQYQETQYF. The CDR3 DNA reads as TGTGCCAGCAGTACAAGACAGTACCAAGAGACCCAGTACTTC.

The chain uses TRBV5-1 and TRBJ2-5; TRBD2 matches at 11 bases. V was clipped by 4 bases and J by 5 bases; unmatched bases: 7. The CDR3 runs to 15 residues. Germline V gene data show CDR1 as SGHRS and CDR2 as YFSETQ. CDR3 residues: CASSQIAGGQETQYF. DNA for the CDR3: TGCGCCAGCAGCCAAATAGCGGGGGGGCAGGAGACCCAGTACTTC.

This chain uses TRBV6-5 with TRBJ2-7, with 9 nucleotides matching TRBD1. J gave up 5 bases and V 6 bases, and 8 bases lay outside the gene matches. The germline gives CDR1 MNHEY, CDR2 SVGAGI. This CDR3 has 14 amino acids. In DNA form, the CDR3 reads TGTGCCAGCAGACCGACAGGGGGTTTGCACGAGCAGTACTTC. The encoded protein is CASRPTGGLHEQYF.

CDR3 sequence: CASSTRGQGATGELFF. CDR3 in DNA: TGTGCCAGTAGTACAAGGGGGCAGGGGGCCACCGGGGAGCTGTTTTTT. The rearrangement uses TRBV19 and TRBJ2-2, with 8 bases aligning to TRBD1. The germline V gene encodes CDR1 LNHDA and CDR2 SQIVND (reference sequence). This CDR3 spans 16 amino acids. V gave up 4 bases and J gave up 4 bases; unmatched junction bases: 8.

V gene TRBV2 combines with J gene TRBJ1-5; D is perhaps TRBD1 (6 bases). Germline CDR1 SNHLY, CDR2 FYNNEI. V was trimmed by 5 bases and J by 12 bases, leaving 17 bases between them. The CDR3 spans 13 residues. The CDR3 DNA is TGTGCCAGCAGTCGGGACATTTTGGGTCTCCAGCATTTT. Translated, it gives CASSRDILGLQHF.